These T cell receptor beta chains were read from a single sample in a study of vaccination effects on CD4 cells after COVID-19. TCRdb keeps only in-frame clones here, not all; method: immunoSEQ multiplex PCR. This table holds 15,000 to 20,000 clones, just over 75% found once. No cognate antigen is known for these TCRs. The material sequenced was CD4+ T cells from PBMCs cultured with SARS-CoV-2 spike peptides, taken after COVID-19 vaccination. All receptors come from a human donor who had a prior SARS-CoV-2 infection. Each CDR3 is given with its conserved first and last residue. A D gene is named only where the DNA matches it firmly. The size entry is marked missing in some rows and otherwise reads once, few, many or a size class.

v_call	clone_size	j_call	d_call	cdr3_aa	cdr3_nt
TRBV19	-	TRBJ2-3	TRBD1	CASSISGQYFDTQYF	TGTGCCAGTAGTATCTCGGGACAGTATTTTGATACGCAGTATTTT
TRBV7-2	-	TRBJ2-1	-	CASSIRTLATREQFF	TGTGCCAGCAGCATACGGACTCTGGCTACAAGAGAGCAGTTCTTC
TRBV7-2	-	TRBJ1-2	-	CASSYHLGIGYTF	TGTGCCAGCAGCTATCACCTGGGCATCGGCTACACCTTC
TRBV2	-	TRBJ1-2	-	CASSDRAHYGYTF	TGTGCCAGCAGTGATAGGGCACATTATGGCTACACCTTC
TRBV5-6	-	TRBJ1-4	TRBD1	CASSDRGAKEKLFF	TGTGCCAGCAGCGACAGGGGAGCGAAGGAAAAACTGTTTTTT
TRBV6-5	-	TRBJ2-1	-	CASRRDWDEQFF	TGTGCCAGCAGACGCGATTGGGATGAGCAGTTCTTC
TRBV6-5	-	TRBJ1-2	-	CASTLTDNYGYTF	TGTGCCAGCACCCTGACAGATAACTATGGCTACACCTTC
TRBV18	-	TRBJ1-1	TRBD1	CASSQDRGESEAFF	TGTGCCAGCTCACAGGACAGGGGGGAGTCTGAAGCTTTCTTT
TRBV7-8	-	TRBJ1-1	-	CASSLALTGRRKVDTEAFF	TGTGCCAGCAGCTTAGCCCTCACGGGCCGTCGGAAGGTGGACACTGAAGCTTTCTTT
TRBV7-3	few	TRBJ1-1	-	CASSATANTEAFF	TGTGCCAGCAGCGCGACGGCGAACACTGAAGCTTTCTTT
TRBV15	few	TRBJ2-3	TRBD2	CATSRRTSGGTDTQYF	TGTGCCACCAGCAGAAGGACTAGCGGGGGAACAGATACGCAGTATTTT
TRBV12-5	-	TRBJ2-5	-	CASGIGSANQETQYF	TGTGCTAGTGGCATAGGGTCAGCGAACCAAGAGACCCAGTACTTC
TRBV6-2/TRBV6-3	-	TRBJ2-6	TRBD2	CASSPTRGGRAPGANVLTF	TGTGCCAGCAGTCCGACGAGGGGCGGGAGGGCCCCTGGGGCCAACGTCCTGACTTTC
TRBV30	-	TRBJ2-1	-	CAWSMTYNEQFF	TGTGCCTGGAGTATGACATACAATGAGCAGTTCTTC
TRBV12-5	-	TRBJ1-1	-	CASEHNTEAFF	TGTGCTTCGGAGCATAACACTGAAGCTTTCTTT
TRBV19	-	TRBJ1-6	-	CASSILSGGSSYNSPLHF	TGTGCCAGTAGTATCTTATCCGGGGGGAGCTCCTATAATTCACCCCTCCACTTT
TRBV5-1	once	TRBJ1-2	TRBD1	CASSLQHGTAYGYTF	TGCGCCAGCAGCTTGCAACACGGGACAGCATATGGCTACACCTTC
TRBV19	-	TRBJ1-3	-	CASSHSGNTIYF	TGTGCCAGTAGCCACTCTGGAAACACCATATATTTT
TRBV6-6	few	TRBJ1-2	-	CATKTQGSNYGYTF	TGTGCCACCAAAACACAGGGTTCTAACTATGGCTACACCTTC
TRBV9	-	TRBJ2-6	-	CASSRDVLNSGANVLTF	TGTGCCAGCAGTAGGGACGTACTCAACTCTGGGGCCAACGTCCTGACTTTC
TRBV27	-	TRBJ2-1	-	CASSPNRHDVQEHREQFF	TGTGCCAGCAGTCCAAACCGACACGACGTCCAAGAACATCGGGAGCAGTTCTTC
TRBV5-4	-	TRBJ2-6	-	CASSLTIGTGANVLTF	TGTGCCAGCAGCTTGACGATTGGTACTGGGGCCAACGTCCTGACTTTC
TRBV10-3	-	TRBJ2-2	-	CAITRGLNTGELFF	TGTGCCATCACCAGGGGCCTTAACACCGGGGAGCTGTTTTTT
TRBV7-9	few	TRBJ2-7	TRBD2	CASRLLAGRVPYEQYF	TGTGCCAGCAGGCTACTAGCGGGAAGGGTTCCCTACGAGCAGTACTTC
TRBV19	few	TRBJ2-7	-	CASSVLGTPTYEQYF	TGTGCCAGTAGTGTCCTCGGGACACCGACCTACGAGCAGTACTTC
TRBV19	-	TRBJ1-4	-	CASSLAGLSEKLFF	TGTGCCAGTAGTCTAGCAGGACTTTCTGAAAAACTGTTTTTT
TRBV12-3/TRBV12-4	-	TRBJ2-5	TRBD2	CASSLGGQETQYF	TGTGCCAGCAGTCTCGGGGGGCAAGAGACCCAGTACTTC
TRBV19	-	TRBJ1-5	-	CASSIGAGQGYQPQHF	TGTGCCAGTAGTATAGGAGCGGGGCAGGGGTATCAGCCCCAGCATTTT
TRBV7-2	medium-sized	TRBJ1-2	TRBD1	CASTVDREDGYTF	TGTGCCAGCACCGTGGACAGGGAGGATGGCTACACCTTC
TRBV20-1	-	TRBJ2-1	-	CSASNLRVSYNEQFF	TGCAGTGCTAGTAATTTAAGGGTTTCCTACAATGAGCAGTTCTTC
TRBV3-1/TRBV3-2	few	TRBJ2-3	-	CASSLGGGTDTQYF	TGTGCCAGCAGCCTCGGGGGTGGCACAGATACGCAGTATTTT
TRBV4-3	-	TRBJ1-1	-	CASSQGGQRNMNTEAFF	TGCGCCAGCAGCCAAGGTGGACAGCGTAACATGAACACTGAAGCTTTCTTT
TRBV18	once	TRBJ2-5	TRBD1	CASSPGTGPQETQYF	TGTGCCAGCTCACCAGGGACAGGGCCTCAAGAGACCCAGTACTTC
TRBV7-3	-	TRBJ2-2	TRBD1	CASSLIAGGVTGELFF	TGTGCCAGCAGCTTAATCGCAGGGGGCGTCACCGGGGAGCTGTTTTTT
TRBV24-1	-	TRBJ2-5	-	CATSDSTGRAVAETQYF	TGTGCCACCAGTGATTCCACAGGGCGTGCAGTAGCAGAGACCCAGTACTTC
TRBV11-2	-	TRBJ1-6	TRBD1	CASSLRGGQGGNSPLHF	TGTGCCAGCAGCTTAAGGGGCGGACAGGGAGGAAATTCACCCCTCCACTTT
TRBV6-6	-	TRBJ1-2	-	CASSLGGRSYGYTF	TGTGCCAGCAGCCTAGGGGGACGAAGCTATGGCTACACCTTC
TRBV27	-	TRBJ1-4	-	CASSLFYGGYEKLFF	TGTGCCAGCAGTTTATTTTATGGAGGGTATGAAAAACTGTTTTTT
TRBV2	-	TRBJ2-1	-	CASNPRGYYNEQFF	TGTGCCAGCAACCCCCGTGGGTACTACAATGAGCAGTTCTTC
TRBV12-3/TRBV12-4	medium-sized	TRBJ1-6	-	CASSLEQASPLHF	TGTGCCAGCAGTTTAGAACAGGCATCACCCCTCCACTTT
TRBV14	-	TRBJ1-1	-	CASSEQGNTEAFF	TGTGCCAGCAGCGAACAGGGGAACACTGAAGCTTTCTTT
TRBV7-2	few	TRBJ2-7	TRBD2	CASSLTKREVEQYF	TGTGCCAGCAGCTTAACAAAGCGGGAGGTCGAGCAGTACTTC
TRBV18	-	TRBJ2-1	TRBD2	CASSPSGGSSYNEQFF	TGTGCCAGCTCACCTTCCGGGGGGAGCTCCTACAATGAGCAGTTCTTC
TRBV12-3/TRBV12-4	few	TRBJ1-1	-	CASRGFNTEAFF	TGTGCCAGCAGGGGTTTTAACACTGAAGCTTTCTTT
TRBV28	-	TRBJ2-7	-	CASASAGRSYEQYF	TGTGCCAGCGCGTCGGCGGGCCGCTCCTACGAGCAGTACTTC
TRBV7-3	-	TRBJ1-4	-	CARSGANEKLFF	TGTGCCAGGTCAGGCGCTAATGAAAAACTGTTTTTT
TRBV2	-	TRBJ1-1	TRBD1	CASSGWQGDTEAFF	TGTGCCAGCAGTGGCTGGCAGGGGGACACTGAAGCTTTCTTT
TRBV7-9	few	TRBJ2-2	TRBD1	CASSSDRDWRELFF	TGTGCCAGCAGCTCAGACAGGGATTGGAGGGAGCTGTTTTTT
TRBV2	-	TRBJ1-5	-	CASMEISNQPQHF	TGTGCCAGCATGGAGATTAGCAATCAGCCCCAGCATTTT